The TCR beta chain described here comes from a study of CD8+CD57+ T cells in acquired aplastic anemia. In the study overall: Reads per healthy sample averaged around 9.9 million (CD4+) and 11 million to 12 million (CD8+).

The study profiled TCR beta VDJ and CDR3 using genomic DNA as template. MiXCR, applied by TCRdb to the reads, yields one record per CDR3 protein. The sample lists about 400,000 distinct CDR3 sequences; 60% to 80% were seen once. With 1 base removed from V and 0 bases from J, the gap between germline ends came to 7 bases. The CDR3 length is 14 residues. CDR1 and CDR2 from the germline V gene are LNHDA and SQIVND (reference sequence). This chain uses TRBV19 with TRBJ2-7; D is tentatively TRBD1 or TRBD2 (5 bases each). The sequencing sample was made of sorted CD4+, CD8+, or CD8+CD57+ T cells (not recorded which) from PBMCs. The clonotype was recovered from a human donor in good health, serving as a control. The CDR3 nucleotides read TGTGCCAGTAGTATAGGGGGGAGCTCCTACGAGCAGTACTTC. Translating it yields CASSIGGSSYEQYF.